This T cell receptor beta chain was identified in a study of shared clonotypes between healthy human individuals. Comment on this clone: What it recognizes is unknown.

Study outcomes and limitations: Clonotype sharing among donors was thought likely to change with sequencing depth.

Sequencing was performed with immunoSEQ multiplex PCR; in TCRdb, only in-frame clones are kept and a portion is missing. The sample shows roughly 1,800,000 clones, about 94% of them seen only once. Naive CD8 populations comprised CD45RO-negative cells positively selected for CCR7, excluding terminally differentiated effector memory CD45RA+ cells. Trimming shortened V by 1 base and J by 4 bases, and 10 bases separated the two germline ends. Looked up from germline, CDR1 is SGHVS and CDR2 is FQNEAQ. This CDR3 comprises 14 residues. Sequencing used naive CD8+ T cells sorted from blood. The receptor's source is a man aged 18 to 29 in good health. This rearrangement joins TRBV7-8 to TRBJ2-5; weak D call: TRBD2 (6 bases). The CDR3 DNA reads TGTGCCAGCAGCTTAGTTCAGGGAGGAGAGACCCAGTACTTC. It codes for CASSLVQGGETQYF.